This TCR beta chain was captured by sequencing in a study of blood T cell repertoires in COVID-19. Study-wide context: Acute and convalescent COVID-19 samples came from the United States, Italy and Spain.

Original handling: Counts of nucleated cells, estimated from reference gene primer amplification, were obtained. Generated by immunoSEQ multiplex PCR, the TCRdb table keeps only in-frame clones and is missing some. The DNA was the basis for D and trimming; V, J and clone size are from that table. The sample lists approximately 210,000 clones, 80% to 90% seen once, with 15% to 20% in the top ten. The sequence was obtained from a human donor in a cohort sampled during active COVID-19. Sequencing used peripheral blood.

The CDR3 DNA reads TGTGCCTGGAGTGTTGCCAGAATAAGCTATGGCTACACCTTC. Translation: CAWSVARISYGYTF. This chain uses TRBV30 with TRBJ1-2; no clear D gene. This CDR3 is built from 14 residues. V gave up 0 bases and J gave up 4 bases, with 12 bases separating them. The V gene's germline CDR1 is GTSNPN and CDR2 SVGIG (reference sequence).